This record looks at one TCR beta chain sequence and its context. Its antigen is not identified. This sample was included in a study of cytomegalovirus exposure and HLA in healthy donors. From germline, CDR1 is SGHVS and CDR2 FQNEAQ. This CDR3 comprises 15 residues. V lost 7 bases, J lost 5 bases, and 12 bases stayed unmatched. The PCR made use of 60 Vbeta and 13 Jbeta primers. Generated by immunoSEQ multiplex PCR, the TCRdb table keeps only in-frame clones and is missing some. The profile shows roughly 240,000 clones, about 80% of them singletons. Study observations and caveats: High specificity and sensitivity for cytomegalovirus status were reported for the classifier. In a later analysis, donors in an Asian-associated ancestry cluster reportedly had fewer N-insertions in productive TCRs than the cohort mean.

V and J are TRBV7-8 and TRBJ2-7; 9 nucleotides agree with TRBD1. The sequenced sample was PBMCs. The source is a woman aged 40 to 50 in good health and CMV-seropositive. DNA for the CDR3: TGTGCCAGCAACCCGACCGGGACAGGGATGAACGAGCAGTACTTC. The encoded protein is CASNPTGTGMNEQYF. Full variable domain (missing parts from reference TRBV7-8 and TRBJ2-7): GAGVSQSPRYKVAKRGQDVALRCDPISGHVSLFWYQQALGQGPEFLTYFQNEAQLDKSGLPSDRFFAERPEGSVSTLKIQRTQQEDSAVYLCASNPTGTGMNEQYFGPGTRLTVT.